What follows are 19 T cell receptor beta chains derived from one specimen sequenced in a study of blood T cell repertoires in COVID-19 (dated by TCRdb to 2020 to 2021). Library preparation used the immunoSEQ multiplex PCR assay. Here the immuneACCESS table is served through TCRdb, limited to in-frame sequences with V and J called. Missing clones are a known gap in these copies; in checked studies unresolved V genes cover under half, and the rest lacks a known reason. The sample contains under 200,000 clones, 70% to 90% of them found a single time. Approximately 21% of the sample rests with the top ten. Sequenced: peripheral blood. The origin of the receptors is a man aged 60 to 75 with active or convalescent COVID-19.

The DNA for the CDR3 is TGCGCCAGCAGCTTGCCCCAGGGAAATGACTATGGCTACACCTTC. Encoded protein: CASSLPQGNDYGYTF. V usage is TRBV5-1 and J usage is TRBJ1-2; the D gene is possibly TRBD1 (5 bases). The CDR3 spans 15 residues. The germline CDR1 and CDR2 sequences are SGHRS and YFSETQ. Trimming cost V 1 base and J 3 bases, with 13 bases left between them. The complete variable domain, with remaining parts taken from reference TRBV5-1 and TRBJ1-2, reads KAGVTQTPRYLIKTRGQQVTLSCSPISGHRSVSWYQQTPGQGLQFLFEYFSETQRNKGNFPGRFSGRQFSNSRSEMNVSTLELGDSALYLCASSLPQGNDYGYTFGSGTRLTVV.

CDR3 nucleotides: TGTGCCAGCAGCCTGTATACAGGGTCTGACACTGAAGCTTTCTTT. It specifies CASSLYTGSDTEAFF. The chain recombines TRBV3-1 (or the pseudogene TRBV3-2) with TRBJ1-1; possible D gene TRBD1, 6 bases. CDR3 size: 15 residues. Germline lookup yields CDR1 LGHDT and CDR2 YNNKEL (reference sequence). V was trimmed by 4 bases and J by 3 bases, leaving 15 bases between them.

The rearrangement links TRBV10-2 to TRBJ1-2; 7 bases fit TRBD1. Trimming at V came to 6 bases and at J to 3 bases, leaving 1 base not matched to a gene. Germline CDR1 WSHSY, CDR2 SAAADI. The CDR3 is 12 residues long. The CDR3 reads CASRQGDYGYTF. The CDR3 coding sequence is TGCGCCAGCAGGCAGGGGGACTATGGCTACACCTTC.

This clone was seen at least ten times. V is TRBV19 and J is TRBJ1-5; D gene ambiguous. The CDR3 has 13 amino acids. Germline CDR1 and CDR2: LNHDA and SQIVND (reference sequence). Trimming took off 5 bases at V and 3 bases at J, with 8 bases between the two ends. The CDR3, as DNA: TGTGCCAGTAGTGGCCCGTACAATCAGCCCCAGCATTTT. It encodes CASSGPYNQPQHF.

The V call is TRBV5-1, the J call TRBJ2-2; 7 nucleotides agree with TRBD1. The CDR3 covers 14 residues. Trimming removed 4 bases from V and 7 bases from J; junction bases left unmatched: 7. Germline V gives CDR1 SGHRS, CDR2 YFSETQ. The CDR3 reads CASSLDRAIGELFF. The CDR3 region has the DNA TGCGCCAGCAGCCTCGACAGGGCGATCGGGGAGCTGTTTTTT.

This sequence joins TRBV6-7 and TRBJ2-3; a possible D gene is TRBD2 (5 bases). TRBV6-7 is given ORF status, its function remaining uncertain. The CDR3 is made up of 13 amino acids. Trimming took off 2 bases at V and 7 bases at J, with 10 bases between the two ends. The CDR3 DNA follows: TGTGCCAGCAGTTACCCCACGGGGAATACGCAGTATTTT. Encoded protein: CASSYPTGNTQYF.

V gene TRBV5-4 combines with J gene TRBJ2-3, with 9 bases lining up with TRBD2. The CDR3 runs 17 residues. J was trimmed by 3 bases and V by 4 bases; bases with no gene match: 12. The germline CDR1 and CDR2 sequences are SGHNT and YYREEE (reference sequence). For the CDR3, the DNA is TGTGCCAGCAGCGGGGAGGGTAGCGGGGGAAGGACAGATACGCAGTATTTT. This sequence encodes CASSGEGSGGRTDTQYF.

The V and J genes are TRBV5-6 and TRBJ2-2; D is ambiguous. The ends were cut back, 4 bases at V and 3 bases at J, with 13 bases in the middle. Germline CDR1 reads SGHDT; CDR2 reads YYEEEE. The CDR3 is 15 residues long. The CDR3 bases are TGTGCCAGCAGCCGGAGAGTATCGTACACCGGGGAGCTGTTTTTT. Its protein product is CASSRRVSYTGELFF.

This rearrangement joins TRBV5-1 to TRBJ1-3, with 9 positions matching TRBD1. Unmatched junction bases numbered 4, after V lost 0 bases and J lost 0 bases. CDR1 is SGHRS, CDR2 YFSETQ, per germline. This CDR3 has 17 amino acids. The CDR3 nucleotides are TGCGCCAGCAGCTTGGAGGGGACAGGGAGCTCTGGAAACACCATATATTTT. It translates to CASSLEGTGSSGNTIYF.

V is TRBV7-9 and J is TRBJ2-6, with 11 bases identical to TRBD1. CDR1 is SEHNR, CDR2 FQNEAQ, per germline (reference sequence). This CDR3 is built from 18 residues. The V and J ends lost 5 bases and 0 bases, in that order; junction bases with no gene match: 6. The CDR3 DNA sequence: TGTGCCAGCAGCACGGGACAGGGGGTATTCTCTGGGGCCAACGTCCTGACTTTC. Its translation: CASSTGQGVFSGANVLTF.

The chain links TRBV10-3 to TRBJ2-5; 9 bases are shared with TRBD2. This CDR3 has 15 residues. Per the germline V gene, CDR1 is ENHRY and CDR2 is SYGVKD. Trimming cost V 7 bases and J 1 base; bases outside gene matches: 7. CDR3 DNA sequence: TGTGCCATCAATGGAGCGGGGGGCCGCCAAGAGACCCAGTACTTC. It is translated as CAINGAGGRQETQYF.

CDR3 in DNA: TGCGCCAGCAGCCCGGTACTAGCGTACTACGAGCAGTACTTC. This translates into CASSPVLAYYEQYF. The chain joins TRBV5-1 to TRBJ2-7; 7 nucleotides align to TRBD2. The CDR3 has 14 amino acids. J lost 3 bases, V lost 4 bases, and 7 bases had no gene match. Germline assignment: CDR1 SGHRS and CDR2 YFSETQ.

V usage is TRBV27 and J usage is TRBJ2-7, with 7 bases fitting TRBD1. Germline CDR1 MNHEY, CDR2 SMNVEV (reference sequence). The CDR3 covers 14 residues. The V and J ends lost 7 bases and 0 bases, in that order; junction bases with no gene match: 6. This chain's CDR3 is CASTLTGNSYEQYF. As DNA, the CDR3 is TGTGCCAGCACCCTGACAGGGAACTCCTACGAGCAGTACTTC.

The CDR3 nucleotides read TGTGCCAGCTCACCGAAAGACAGGGCCTACGAGCAGTACTTC. Amino acid sequence: CASSPKDRAYEQYF. This rearrangement joins TRBV18 to TRBJ2-7; 7 positions match TRBD1. The CDR3 consists of 14 residues. Germline CDR1 reads KGHSH; CDR2 reads LQKENI. J lost 2 bases, V lost 3 bases, and 4 bases had no gene match. Full variable domain (outside the CDR3, taken from reference TRBV18 and TRBJ2-7): NAGVMQNPRHLVRRRGQEARLRCSPMKGHSHVYWYRQLPEEGLKFMVYLQKENIIDESGMPKERFSAEFPKEGPSILRIQQVVRGDSAAYFCASSPKDRAYEQYFGPGTRLTVT.

The chain is built from TRBV7-9 and TRBJ1-6; TRBD1 matches at 11 bases. Germline values: CDR1 SEHNR, CDR2 FQNEAQ (reference sequence). The CDR3 consists of 15 residues. The V segment lost 5 bases and the J segment 8 bases; nucleotides outside the gene matches: 5. CDR3 nucleotides: TGTGCCAGCAGCCCCCCGGGACAGGGGGATTCACCCCTCCACTTT. It translates to CASSPPGQGDSPLHF.

The chain recombines TRBV6-5 with TRBJ1-5; 7 bases agree with TRBD1. J gave up 6 bases and V 8 bases, and 7 bases lay outside the gene matches. Germline V lookup: CDR1 MNHEY, CDR2 SVGAGI. CDR3 length equals 13 residues. The DNA of the CDR3 is TGTGCCAGCTCGGGGACAGACGGTCAGCCCCAGCATTTT. Amino acids: CASSGTDGQPQHF.

The J gene is TRBJ1-4, the V gene TRBV5-1; D remains ambiguous. The CDR3 sequence is 14 residues long. Germline loops: CDR1 SGHRS, CDR2 YFSETQ. V was pared by 1 base and J by 3 bases, with 7 bases between. The CDR3 DNA reads TGCGCCAGCAGCTTGACAGTAGCTAATGAAAAACTGTTTTTT. Its protein is CASSLTVANEKLFF.

The rearrangement uses TRBV6-5 and TRBJ2-3; D is uncertain. The germline CDR1 and CDR2 sequences are MNHEY and SVGAGI. CDR3 length: 12 amino acids. V was pared by 6 bases and J by 1 base, with 5 bases between. CDR3 coding DNA: TGTGCCAGCAGCCTCGGCACAGATACGCAGTATTTT. Translating gives CASSLGTDTQYF.

The chain joins TRBV12-3 or TRBV12-4 to TRBJ1-5, with a weak D call TRBD1 (5 bases). The CDR3 runs 13 residues. Trimming took off 7 bases at V and 5 bases at J, with 12 bases between the two ends. CDR3 sequence reads: CASMRGGDQPQHF. The DNA for the CDR3 is TGTGCCAGCATGAGGGGCGGGGATCAGCCCCAGCATTTT.